These 27 T cell receptor beta chains were all obtained from the same sample, sequenced in a study of T cells in localized non-small cell lung cancer. Assay used: immunoSEQ multiplex PCR; TCRdb lists only in-frame clones, some missing. The sample lists 7,000 or so clones, under 65% occurring once. The sequencing here drew on lymph node tissue, taken before any cancer treatment. Receptors were obtained from a female donor older than 55 with stage I lung adenocarcinoma.

The rearrangement joins TRBV2 to TRBJ1-1; possible D gene TRBD1, 5 bases. CDR3 length: 13 residues. Per germline, CDR1 SNHLY and CDR2 FYNNEI. Trimming left V 5 bases short and J 3 bases short, with 10 bases between. The CDR3 loop reads CASSLTVYTEAFF. The CDR3 DNA reads TGTGCCAGCAGTTTGACAGTCTACACTGAAGCTTTCTTT. Looking up the rest from reference TRBV2 and TRBJ1-1 gives the full variable domain: EPEVTQTPSHQVTQMGQEVILRCVPISNHLYFYWYRQILGQKVEFLVSFYNNEISEKSEIFDDQFSVERPDGSNFTLKIRSTKLEDSAMYFCASSLTVYTEAFFGQGTRLTVV.

The chain employs TRBV9 and TRBJ1-1; TRBD1 aligns across 7 bases. The V segment lost 0 bases and the J segment 6 bases; nucleotides outside the gene matches: 20. The CDR3 runs to 19 residues. Germline values: CDR1 SGDLS, CDR2 YYNGEE. CDR3 coding DNA: TGTGCCAGCAGCGTAGGGCCAACTCCGGGACAGCTGTTTGAGGCTGAAGCTTTCTTT. Translating it yields CASSVGPTPGQLFEAEAFF.

This rearrangement joins TRBV9 to TRBJ2-7; 8 bases align to TRBD2. The trim removed 0 bases at V and 5 bases at J, leaving 7 bases unmatched. The CDR3 contains 15 residues. The germline V gene has CDR1 SGDLS and CDR2 YYNGEE. The CDR3 DNA is TGTGCCAGCAGCGTAGATTCAGCGGGGGTGAACGAGCAGTACTTC. Amino acid sequence: CASSVDSAGVNEQYF. The full variable domain, completed using reference TRBV9 and TRBJ2-7, is DSGVTQTPKHLITATGQRVTLRCSPRSGDLSVYWYQQSLDQGLQFLIQYYNGEERAKGNILERFSAQQFPDLHSELNLSSLELGDSALYFCASSVDSAGVNEQYFGPGTRLTVT.

The chain combines TRBV6-8 with TRBJ2-5, with D perhaps matching TRBD2 (5 bases). Germline loops: CDR1 MNHGY, CDR2 SAAAGT. The CDR3 spans 13 residues. Trimming took 2 bases from V and 4 from J, leaving 8 bases between them. CDR3 amino acids: CASSYRAGETQYF. The CDR3 DNA reads TGTGCCAGCAGTTACAGGGCGGGAGAGACCCAGTACTTC.

This rearrangement joins TRBV5-1 to TRBJ2-2; weak D call: TRBD2 (5 bases). The CDR3 contains 17 residues. Germline CDR1 is SGHRS and CDR2 is YFSETQ. Between the trimmed V and J ends, which lost 7 bases and 5 bases, there was a span of 24 bases. The CDR3 DNA reads as TGCGCCAGCCAGCCCGCCGGATCCAGCCGGGGAACCGGGGAGCTGTTTTTT. Protein: CASQPAGSSRGTGELFF.

This clone was observed a handful of times. The V gene is TRBV2, the J gene TRBJ2-5; 7 bases match TRBD2. J gave up 2 bases and V 6 bases, and 9 bases lay outside the gene matches. CDR3 length: 15 residues. CDR1 is SNHLY, CDR2 FYNNEI, per germline. CDR3 amino acids: CASSPLWGGQETQYF. The CDR3 DNA reads as TGTGCCAGCAGCCCACTATGGGGGGGGCAAGAGACCCAGTACTTC.

The CDR3 DNA is TGTGCCAGCCGTGTCGGTGGGGGCTCCTACGAGCAGTACTTC. Translating gives CASRVGGGSYEQYF. The chain has TRBV11-3 and TRBJ2-7, with D possibly being TRBD1 or TRBD2 (5 bases each). CDR3 length: 14 amino acids. The ends were cut back, 8 bases at V and 0 bases at J, with 14 bases in the middle. CDR1 and CDR2 (germline): SGHNT, YENEEA.

This chain links TRBV10-3 with TRBJ2-7; a possible D gene is TRBD2 (6 bases). Trimming pared 10 bases from V and 0 bases from J, leaving 22 bases between. Germline V CDR1 and CDR2: ENHRY, SYGVKD. The CDR3 extends over 16 amino acids. The CDR3 DNA reads TGTGCCAGCGGGGAGTGGAGAGGGAACAACTCCTACGAGCAGTACTTC. Its translation is CASGEWRGNNSYEQYF.

Only one count was recorded for this clone. One end of the junction does not line up with germline, which may come from a read error. The rearrangement links TRBV19 to TRBJ1-5; the D gene is possibly TRBD1 (6 bases). There are 15 residues in the CDR3. The germline V gene has CDR1 LNHDA and CDR2 SQIVND (reference sequence). The CDR3 here is CASSIEGSGAQPQHF. The CDR3 region has the DNA TGTGCTAGTAGTATAGAAGGTTCGGGGGCTCAGCCCCAGCATTTT. The full variable domain, its missing parts supplied by reference TRBV19 and TRBJ1-5, is DGGITQSPKYLFRKEGQNVTLSCEQNLNHDAMYWYRQDPGQGLRLIYYSQIVNDFQKGDIAEGYSVSREKKESFPLTVTSAQKNPTAFYLCASSIEGSGAQPQHFGDGTRLSIL.

J is TRBJ2-2 and V is TRBV28; 11 positions agree with TRBD2. The CDR3 loop spans 16 amino acids. V was pared by 7 bases and J by 0 bases, with 4 bases of the junction left unmatched. Germline V CDR1 and CDR2: MDHEN, SYDVKM. DNA of the CDR3: TGTGCCAGCATACTAGCGGGAGAGGCGAACACCGGGGAGCTGTTTTTT. Translated: CASILAGEANTGELFF.

This clone showed up just once. V and J are TRBV23-1 and TRBJ1-5; 9 nucleotides agree with TRBD1. TRBV23-1 is noted as an ORF with a role that remains uncertain. With 3 bases clipped from V and 11 bases from J, the junction kept 17 bases outside the gene matches. The CDR3 contains 17 residues. Here the CDR3 reads CASSHSSLDRGPNAQHF. CDR3 in DNA: TGCGCCAGCAGTCACTCGTCCCTGGACAGGGGCCCCAATGCCCAGCATTTT.

In its sample, this clone was seen once. The chain joins TRBV19 to TRBJ2-4; no clear D. V was cut by 0 bases and J by 4 bases, with 13 bases left in between. Germline V lookup: CDR1 LNHDA, CDR2 SQIVND (reference sequence). This CDR3 spans 16 amino acids. The CDR3 is CASSIDQDRSKNIQYF. For the CDR3, the DNA is TGTGCCAGTAGTATAGATCAGGACCGCTCGAAAAACATTCAGTACTTC.

There are a few counts of this clone. The chain is built from TRBV9 and TRBJ2-3, with 8 nucleotides matching TRBD2. This CDR3 has 15 amino acids. V shed 0 bases, J shed 2 bases, and the junction held 2 bases outside the gene matches. From germline, CDR1 is SGDLS and CDR2 YYNGEE. The CDR3 sequence: CASSVEAGATDTQYF. For the CDR3, the DNA is TGTGCCAGCAGCGTAGAAGCGGGAGCCACAGATACGCAGTATTTT.

J is TRBJ2-5 and V is TRBV9; D remains ambiguous. The germline CDR1 and CDR2 sequences are SGDLS and YYNGEE. The ends were cut back, 3 bases at V and 5 bases at J, with 14 bases in the middle. This CDR3 spans 14 amino acids. CDR3 nucleotide sequence: TGTGCCAGCAGCGGTTCAGGCCGACCGGAGACCCAGTACTTC. This translates into CASSGSGRPETQYF. Variable domain in full (rest from reference TRBV9 and TRBJ2-5): DSGVTQTPKHLITATGQRVTLRCSPRSGDLSVYWYQQSLDQGLQFLIQYYNGEERAKGNILERFSAQQFPDLHSELNLSSLELGDSALYFCASSGSGRPETQYFGPGTRLLVL.

Only one count was recorded for this clone. V usage is TRBV19 and J usage is TRBJ2-6; D could derive from TRBD1 or TRBD2 (5 bases each). The CDR3 covers 15 residues. V lost 7 bases and J 2 bases, leaving 12 bases between the germline ends. Germline V gives CDR1 LNHDA, CDR2 SQIVND (reference sequence). Here the CDR3 reads CASMKGSAGANVLTF. As DNA, the CDR3 is TGTGCCAGTATGAAGGGGAGCGCTGGGGCCAACGTCCTGACTTTC.

This clone was detected a few times. Germline and junction disagree at one end, which may indicate a read error. This CDR3 reads CASRAPRQGMLIHGYTF. CDR3 sequence (DNA): TGTGCCAGCAGGGCTCCACGACAGGGGATGTTAATTCATGGCTACACTTTC. J is TRBJ1-2 and V is TRBV6-8; 8 bases line up with TRBD1. The CDR3 covers 17 residues. Germline V gene lookup returns CDR1 MNHGY and CDR2 SAAAGT.

The V call is TRBV18, the J call TRBJ1-2, with D possibly matching TRBD1 (6 bases). V was clipped by 3 bases and J by 4 bases, with 9 bases between them. This CDR3 is built from 13 residues. Germline CDR1 and CDR2: KGHSH and LQKENI. The CDR3 here is CASSPGQFYGYTF. The CDR3 DNA follows: TGTGCCAGCTCACCTGGACAGTTCTATGGCTACACCTTC.

The rearrangement joins TRBV19 to TRBJ2-3; TRBD2 agrees at 11 bases. The germline CDR1 and CDR2 sequences are LNHDA and SQIVND (reference sequence). This CDR3 has 17 amino acids. J was trimmed by 4 bases and V by 1 base; bases with no gene match: 7. CDR3 nucleotides: TGTGCCAGTAGTATAGGGAGGACTAGCGGGTCGCCAGATACGCAGTATTTT. This gives the protein CASSIGRTSGSPDTQYF. Full variable domain (remainder filled in from reference TRBV19 and TRBJ2-3): DGGITQSPKYLFRKEGQNVTLSCEQNLNHDAMYWYRQDPGQGLRLIYYSQIVNDFQKGDIAEGYSVSREKKESFPLTVTSAQKNPTAFYLCASSIGRTSGSPDTQYFGPGTRLTVL.

J is TRBJ2-3 and V is TRBV19; the D gene is possibly TRBD1 (5 bases). Germline V gene sequence: CDR1 LNHDA, CDR2 SQIVND (reference sequence). V was clipped by 3 bases and J by 4 bases, with 11 bases between them. There are 14 residues in the CDR3. CDR3 sequence (DNA): TGTGCCAGTAGTATCGGAAGGGGTGCAGATACGCAGTATTTT. This gives the protein CASSIGRGADTQYF.

The chain is built from TRBV28 and TRBJ1-1, with 12 bases that match TRBD1. Germline values: CDR1 MDHEN, CDR2 SYDVKM. V shed 6 bases and J 4 bases; nucleotides not matched to a gene: 12. The CDR3 has 17 residues. In DNA, the CDR3 is TGTGCCAGCAGACGCTACGGGACAGGGGGCGCGGGCACTGAAGCTTTCTTT. It yields the protein CASRRYGTGGAGTEAFF.

There are a few counts of this clone. The V call is TRBV9, the J call TRBJ2-5; 9 bases fit TRBD1. There are 16 residues in the CDR3. Germline assignment: CDR1 SGDLS and CDR2 YYNGEE. Trimming at V came to 4 bases and at J to 7 bases, leaving 14 bases not matched to a gene. In nucleotides, the CDR3 is TGTGCCAGCAGCCTGGGGGGGACAGGGAACTTGGGGACCCAGTACTTC. Protein: CASSLGGTGNLGTQYF. Filled out from reference TRBV9 and TRBJ2-5, the complete variable domain reads DSGVTQTPKHLITATGQRVTLRCSPRSGDLSVYWYQQSLDQGLQFLIQYYNGEERAKGNILERFSAQQFPDLHSELNLSSLELGDSALYFCASSLGGTGNLGTQYFGPGTRLLVL.

The chain carries TRBV7-6 and TRBJ1-1, with D possibly being TRBD1 (5 bases). CDR3 length: 15 amino acids. CDR1 is SGHVS, CDR2 FNYEAQ, per germline. Trimming took 1 base from V and 6 from J, leaving 15 bases between them. In DNA form, the CDR3 reads TGTGCCAGCAGCTTAGAGCCGGGACCAGGCGCTGAAGCTTTCTTT. It yields the protein CASSLEPGPGAEAFF.

This clone is judged medium-sized (0.01 to 0.1%). The chain links TRBV9 to TRBJ2-1; TRBD2 matches at 9 bases. Per the germline V gene, CDR1 is SGDLS and CDR2 is YYNGEE. CDR3 length: 15 residues. V shed 5 bases, J shed 7 bases, and the junction held 10 bases outside the gene matches. CDR3 residues: CASSVEREEANEQFF. For the CDR3, the DNA is TGTGCCAGCAGTGTTGAGCGGGAGGAGGCGAATGAGCAGTTCTTC.

The chain is built from TRBV6-8 and TRBJ2-1; 13 nucleotides agree with TRBD2. J gave up 2 bases and V 10 bases, and 2 bases lay outside the gene matches. The CDR3 has 14 residues. Germline CDR1 is MNHGY and CDR2 is SAAAGT. The DNA for the CDR3 is TGTGCCATCACTAGCGGGGGGGCCTACAATGAGCAGTTCTTC. This translates into CAITSGGAYNEQFF.

This clone was recorded once. This chain connects TRBV18 to TRBJ1-2; 10 positions match TRBD1. The CDR3 extends over 16 amino acids. The V gene end was trimmed by 5 bases and the J gene end by 5 bases; junction bases not matched to a gene: 11. Germline V gene data show CDR1 as KGHSH and CDR2 as LQKENI. CDR3: CASSSLSGQGEYGYTF. CDR3 nucleotide sequence: TGTGCCAGCTCATCCCTTTCTGGACAGGGGGAATATGGCTACACCTTC.

This chain joins TRBV11-3 and TRBJ2-1; TRBD1 or TRBD2 may be the D gene (5 bases each). Trimming stripped 1 base from V and 4 bases from J, with 11 bases between. Germline V lookup: CDR1 SGHNT, CDR2 YENEEA. The CDR3 loop spans 15 amino acids. Here the CDR3 DNA reads TGTGCCAGCAGCTTAGTGGGGGAAAGGTACAATGAGCAGTTCTTC. Encoded protein: CASSLVGERYNEQFF.

The rearrangement uses TRBV12-5 and TRBJ2-6; D remains unclear. The V and J ends lost 0 bases and 2 bases respectively, with 8 bases between them. The CDR3 length is 16 residues. The germline CDR1 and CDR2 sequences are LGHNT and FRNRAP. CDR3 loop: CASGLVVGTGANVLTF. In DNA, the CDR3 is TGTGCTAGTGGTTTGGTAGTGGGGACTGGGGCCAACGTCCTGACTTTC.